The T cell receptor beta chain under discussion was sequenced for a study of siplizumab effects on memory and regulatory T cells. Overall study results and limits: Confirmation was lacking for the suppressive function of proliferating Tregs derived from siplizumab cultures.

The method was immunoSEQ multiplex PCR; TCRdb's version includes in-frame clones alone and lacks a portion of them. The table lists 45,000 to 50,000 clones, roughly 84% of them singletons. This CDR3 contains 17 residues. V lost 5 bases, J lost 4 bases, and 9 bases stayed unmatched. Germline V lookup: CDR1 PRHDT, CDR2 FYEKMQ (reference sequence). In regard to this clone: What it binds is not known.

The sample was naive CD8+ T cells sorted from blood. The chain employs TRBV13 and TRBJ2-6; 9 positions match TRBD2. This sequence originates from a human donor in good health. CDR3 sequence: CASSKDAGGPGANVLTF. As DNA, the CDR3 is TGTGCCAGCAGCAAGGACGCGGGAGGGCCCGGGGCCAACGTCCTGACTTTC.